This TCR beta chain was recorded in a study of PD-L1 blockade in urothelial cancer. Looking at the study overall: Each patient had 0 to 3 earlier chemotherapy regimens. Samples came from 3 weeks, at the second dose, and 6 weeks into treatment. A median of roughly 130,000 T cells was found in the blood samples.

Produced via immunoSEQ multiplex PCR; TCRdb's table is partial and in-frame only. Among around 40,000 clones listed, more than 75% were seen once. The CDR3 is made up of 18 amino acids. V gave up 5 bases and J gave up 3 bases; unmatched junction bases: 18. Germline V gene lookup returns CDR1 LNHDA and CDR2 SQIVND (reference sequence). Noted time point: peripheral blood 6 weeks after treatment start. There were between 1 and 8 samples from each patient, taken pretreatment and on-treatment. This TCR derives from a man between 65 and 80 years old with urothelial cancer. This specimen consisted of PBMCs, obtained around atezolizumab (anti-PD-L1) treatment. This chain links TRBV19 with TRBJ2-7; 8 positions agree with TRBD1. The CDR3 sequence is CASSPKTFSGTGNYEQYF. CDR3 nucleotides: TGTGCCAGTAGTCCCAAAACCTTTTCCGGGACAGGAAACTACGAGCAGTACTTC.